One and the same sample provided the 27 T cell receptor beta chains below, sequenced in a study of cytomegalovirus exposure and HLA in healthy donors. Clones were read by immunoSEQ multiplex PCR, and TCRdb kept only the in-frame ones, dropping some. Of 90,000 to 150,000 clones in the sample, 70% to 90% were seen once. The sequenced sample consisted of PBMCs. All receptors derive from a man aged 18 to 29 in good health and CMV-seronegative.

The genes are TRBV27 and TRBJ1-1; 8 nucleotides align to TRBD1. This CDR3 is 13 amino acids long. V shed 8 bases and J 7 bases; nucleotides not matched to a gene: 9. Germline CDR1 and CDR2: MNHEY and SMNVEV (reference sequence). CDR3 in DNA: TGTGCCAGCGAGTCGACAGGGGACCGTGAAGCTTTCTTT. Translating gives CASESTGDREAFF.

The V and J genes are TRBV2 and TRBJ2-1; 9 bases agree with TRBD2. The CDR3 sequence is 16 residues long. Germline CDR1 is SNHLY and CDR2 is FYNNEI. After removal of 7 bases from V and 0 bases from J, the junction contained 7 bases not matched to a gene. CDR3 nucleotide sequence: TGTGCCAGCAAGACGACTAGCGGTTCCTCCTACAATGAGCAGTTCTTC. This codes for CASKTTSGSSYNEQFF.

Written as DNA, the CDR3 is TGTGCCAGCAGTGAAACAGGGAACACTGAAGCTTTCTTT. Translated: CASSETGNTEAFF. The chain recombines TRBV6-1 with TRBJ1-1, with D tentatively TRBD1 (5 bases). This CDR3 comprises 13 residues. Trimming removed 2 bases at V and 1 base at J, with 5 bases between. Germline V gives CDR1 MNHNS, CDR2 SASEGT.

There are a few counts of this clone. The chain uses TRBV10-1 and TRBJ2-2; possible D gene TRBD1, 5 bases. Germline V lookup: CDR1 WNHNN, CDR2 SYGVQD (reference sequence). CDR3 length: 12 residues. The V gene lost 9 bases and the J gene lost 9 bases, with 14 bases spanning the gap. The CDR3 is CARIKGSWELFF. The CDR3 DNA reads TGCGCCAGGATTAAGGGGTCCTGGGAGCTGTTTTTT.

The chain couples TRBV12-5 to TRBJ2-2; TRBD2 matches at 10 bases. The V and J ends lost 8 bases and 2 bases, in that order; junction bases with no gene match: 8. In germline, CDR1 is LGHNT, CDR2 FRNRAP. This CDR3 has 16 amino acids. CDR3 sequence reads: CASSAGLADNTGELFF. The CDR3 nucleotides read TGTGCTAGTTCAGCAGGACTAGCGGACAACACCGGGGAGCTGTTTTTT.

The rearrangement links TRBV27 to TRBJ1-3; the D is unclear. The germline V gene has CDR1 MNHEY and CDR2 SMNVEV (reference sequence). Trimming left V 6 bases short and J 0 bases short, with 18 bases between. The CDR3 sequence is 17 residues long. The CDR3 reads CASSPRPTTNSGNTIYF. The CDR3 DNA reads TGTGCCAGCAGCCCAAGGCCGACAACGAACTCTGGAAACACCATATATTTT.

The genes are TRBV5-6 and TRBJ2-2, with D perhaps matching TRBD2 (5 bases). This CDR3 has 14 amino acids. Germline-derived CDR1 and CDR2 are SGHDT and YYEEEE. V lost 3 bases, J lost 5 bases, and 11 bases lay in between. DNA for the CDR3: TGTGCCAGCAGCTCGGCGGGTGCTACCGGGGAGCTGTTTTTT. It specifies CASSSAGATGELFF.

J is TRBJ1-2 and V is TRBV18, with D unclear. The germline V and J ends were trimmed by 0 bases and 0 bases, with 8 bases remaining between them. The CDR3 runs to 15 residues. Germline CDR1 and CDR2: KGHSH and LQKENI. The CDR3 DNA sequence: TGTGCCAGCTCACCACCCGGAACAGCTAACTATGGCTACACCTTC. Amino acid sequence: CASSPPGTANYGYTF.

This chain uses TRBV5-1 with TRBJ2-1; the D is unclear. Between the trimmed V and J ends, which lost 1 base and 5 bases, there was a span of 10 bases. The germline gives CDR1 SGHRS, CDR2 YFSETQ. The CDR3 sequence is 14 residues long. CDR3 in amino acids: CASSLRLENNEQFF. The CDR3 DNA follows: TGCGCCAGCAGCTTGAGACTTGAGAACAATGAGCAGTTCTTC. Full variable domain (rest looked up from reference TRBV5-1 and TRBJ2-1): KAGVTQTPRYLIKTRGQQVTLSCSPISGHRSVSWYQQTPGQGLQFLFEYFSETQRNKGNFPGRFSGRQFSNSRSEMNVSTLELGDSALYLCASSLRLENNEQFFGPGTRLTVL.

The chain couples TRBV5-4 to TRBJ2-1, with D unclear. The CDR3 is 16 residues long. Between the trimmed V and J ends, which lost 1 base and 4 bases, there was a span of 15 bases. CDR1 SGHNT and CDR2 YYREEE come from the germline V gene (reference sequence). In DNA form, the CDR3 reads TGTGCCAGCAGCTTGTCCGTACTTGACTCATACAATGAGCAGTTCTTC. Amino acids: CASSLSVLDSYNEQFF.

The chain combines TRBV7-8 with TRBJ2-3, with 16 bases identical to TRBD2. V lost 5 bases to trimming and J lost 3 bases; unmatched junction nucleotides: 14. Germline assignment: CDR1 SGHVS and CDR2 FQNEAQ. The CDR3 length is 20 residues. CDR3 sequence (DNA): TGTGCCAGCAGCCCGGTATGGGTGGGACTAGCGGGGGGGCCGACAGATACGCAGTATTTT. Translating it yields CASSPVWVGLAGGPTDTQYF.

The chain uses TRBV6-1 and TRBJ2-7, with 7 bases fitting TRBD2. There are 14 residues in the CDR3. Germline V CDR1 and CDR2: MNHNS, SASEGT. V lost 6 bases and J lost 6; bases outside the gene matches: 11. This chain's CDR3 is CASSPPWEGGEQYF. CDR3 coding DNA: TGTGCCAGCAGCCCCCCCTGGGAGGGCGGCGAGCAGTACTTC.

The rearrangement joins TRBV28 to TRBJ2-7, with 8 bases that match TRBD2. Germline assignment: CDR1 MDHEN and CDR2 SYDVKM. Germline trimming cut 2 bases from V and 7 bases from J; bases unmatched to any gene: 7. This CDR3 is 14 amino acids long. The CDR3: CASSLLAGPGEQYF. The CDR3 DNA sequence: TGTGCCAGCAGTTTACTAGCGGGTCCCGGGGAGCAGTACTTC.

The V gene is TRBV5-1, the J gene TRBJ2-1; TRBD2 matches at 7 bases. Germline CDR1 is SGHRS and CDR2 is YFSETQ. The CDR3 has 12 residues. With V trimmed by 7 bases and J by 5 bases, 3 bases remained unmatched. The CDR3 region has the DNA TGCGCCAGCGGCCGGGGGGACAATGAGCAGTTCTTC. Its protein product is CASGRGDNEQFF.

This clone was seen only once. The V and J genes are TRBV5-1 and TRBJ2-7; possible D gene TRBD1, 5 bases. The V and J ends lost 0 bases and 5 bases respectively, with 15 bases between them. The CDR3 loop spans 15 amino acids. From germline, CDR1 is SGHRS and CDR2 YFSETQ. The CDR3 here is CASSLGYGQGHEQYF. The CDR3 nucleotides are TGCGCCAGCAGCTTGGGTTATGGGCAGGGCCACGAGCAGTACTTC.

The J gene is TRBJ2-5, the V gene TRBV5-4, with 8 bases lining up with TRBD2. Germline V gene lookup returns CDR1 SGHNT and CDR2 YYREEE (reference sequence). V was clipped by 4 bases and J by 1 base; unmatched bases: 6. The CDR3 runs 15 residues. CDR3 nucleotide sequence: TGTGCCAGCAGCCCCCGGGGGGGTACCCAAGAGACCCAGTACTTC. Protein: CASSPRGGTQETQYF.

The chain combines TRBV28 with TRBJ2-2; D gene uncertain. The CDR3 contains 13 residues. V was trimmed by 6 bases and J by 6 bases, leaving 11 bases between them. Germline V gives CDR1 MDHEN, CDR2 SYDVKM. CDR3 residues: CASRLPGAGELFF. For the CDR3, the DNA is TGTGCCAGCAGGCTGCCGGGTGCCGGGGAGCTGTTTTTT.

J is TRBJ1-1 and V is TRBV9; TRBD1 is a possible D gene (5 bases). Germline V gene lookup returns CDR1 SGDLS and CDR2 YYNGEE. The CDR3 sequence is 16 residues long. Trimming cost V 6 bases and J 4 bases, with 22 bases left between them. This CDR3 reads CASTNRGDGLLTEAFF. The CDR3 region has the DNA TGTGCCAGCACCAACCGGGGGGACGGCTTACTCACTGAAGCTTTCTTT.

The chain carries TRBV15 and TRBJ1-5, with D maybe TRBD1 (5 bases). The CDR3 contains 14 residues. Germline assignment: CDR1 LNHNV and CDR2 YYDKDF (reference sequence). V lost 3 bases to trimming and J lost 5 bases, with 11 bases between them. The CDR3 sequence: CATSSSGGYQPQHF. CDR3 in DNA: TGTGCCACCAGCAGTTCCGGGGGATATCAGCCCCAGCATTTT. Full variable domain (remainder filled in from reference TRBV15 and TRBJ1-5): DAMVIQNPRYQVTQFGKPVTLSCSQTLNHNVMYWYQQKSSQAPKLLFHYYDKDFNNEADTPDNFQSRRPNTSFCFLDIRSPGLGDTAMYLCATSSSGGYQPQHFGDGTRLSIL.

The chain recombines TRBV28 with TRBJ2-1, with D unclear. This CDR3 region has 16 residues. The germline V gene has CDR1 MDHEN and CDR2 SYDVKM. Trimming left V 2 bases short and J 6 bases short, with 17 bases between. As DNA, the CDR3 is TGTGCCAGCAGTTTACGAGGCAGAATTTCGTTCAATGAGCAGTTCTTC. Its protein product is CASSLRGRISFNEQFF. The full variable domain, in which reference TRBV28 and TRBJ2-1 provide the parts outside the CDR3, is DVKVTQSSRYLVKRTGEKVFLECVQDMDHENMFWYRQDPGLGLRLIYFSYDVKMKEKGDIPEGYSVSREKKERFSLILESASTNQTSMYLCASSLRGRISFNEQFFGPGTRLTVL.

The chain employs TRBV19 and TRBJ2-7; 9 bases are shared with TRBD1. The V segment lost 6 bases and the J segment 5 bases; nucleotides outside the gene matches: 5. This CDR3 contains 13 residues. In germline, CDR1 is LNHDA, CDR2 SQIVND (reference sequence). The DNA for the CDR3 is TGTGCCAGTAGCCGGGACAGGGATGACGAGCAGTACTTC. Its translation is CASSRDRDDEQYF.

The rearrangement uses TRBV18 and TRBJ1-1; D is ambiguous. The CDR3 totals 14 residues. Trimming pared 8 bases from V and 2 bases from J, leaving 15 bases between. Germline V gives CDR1 KGHSH, CDR2 LQKENI. CDR3 nucleotide sequence: TGTGCCAGCACCGAACAGACCCTTAACACTGAAGCTTTCTTT. Amino acid sequence: CASTEQTLNTEAFF.

This chain connects TRBV5-1 to TRBJ2-7; possibly TRBD2 for D (7 bases). CDR3 length equals 17 residues. V was clipped by 3 bases and J by 0 bases, with 19 bases between them. Germline values: CDR1 SGHRS, CDR2 YFSETQ. The CDR3 spells CASSWDRGAPSSYEQYF. CDR3 DNA sequence: TGCGCCAGCAGCTGGGACCGGGGGGCCCCGAGCTCCTACGAGCAGTACTTC.

A single count supports this clone. The chain is built from TRBV4-3 and TRBJ1-1; 9 nucleotides match TRBD1. CDR3 length equals 14 residues. J was trimmed by 10 bases and V by 1 base; bases with no gene match: 7. Germline V gene lookup returns CDR1 LGHNA and CDR2 YSLEER. The CDR3, as DNA: TGCGCCAGCAGCCAAGTTGGACAGGGGCGAGGAGCTTTCTTT. This gives the protein CASSQVGQGRGAFF.

CDR3 bases: TGTGCCAGCAGGCGACGGGGACAGTTCAATCAGCCCCAGCATTTT. This sequence encodes CASRRRGQFNQPQHF. This chain uses TRBV6-5 with TRBJ1-5; 7 bases are shared with TRBD1. With 6 bases clipped from V and 3 bases from J, the junction kept 8 bases outside the gene matches. This CDR3 has 15 amino acids. Germline V lookup: CDR1 MNHEY, CDR2 SVGAGI.

The chain employs TRBV5-1 and TRBJ1-1; tentative D call: TRBD1 (6 bases). The V gene's germline CDR1 is SGHRS and CDR2 YFSETQ. The CDR3 spans 15 residues. V was clipped by 0 bases and J by 3 bases, with 12 bases between them. The DNA for the CDR3 is TGCGCCAGCAGCTTGGGTGGGGGCGCGGACACTGAAGCTTTCTTT. This sequence encodes CASSLGGGADTEAFF.

The chain joins TRBV6-5 to TRBJ1-5; D might be TRBD1 (5 bases). This CDR3 region has 14 residues. V shed 5 bases and J shed 5 bases, with 13 bases lying between them. Germline CDR1 is MNHEY and CDR2 is SVGAGI. CDR3 in DNA: TGTGCCAGCAGTCCAGGGACTGATTATCAGCCCCAGCATTTT. Amino acid sequence: CASSPGTDYQPQHF.